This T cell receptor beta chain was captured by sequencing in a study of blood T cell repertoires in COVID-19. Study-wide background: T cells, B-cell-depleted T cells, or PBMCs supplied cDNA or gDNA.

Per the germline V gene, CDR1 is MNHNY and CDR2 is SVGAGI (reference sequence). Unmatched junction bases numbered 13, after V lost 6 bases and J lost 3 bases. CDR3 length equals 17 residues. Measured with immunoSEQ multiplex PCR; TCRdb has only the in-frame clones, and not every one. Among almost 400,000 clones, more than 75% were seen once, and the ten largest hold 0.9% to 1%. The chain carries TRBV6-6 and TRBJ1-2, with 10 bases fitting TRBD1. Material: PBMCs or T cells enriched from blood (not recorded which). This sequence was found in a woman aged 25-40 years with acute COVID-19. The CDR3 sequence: CASSRLTGTGDHYGYTF. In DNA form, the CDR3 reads TGTGCCAGCAGCCGACTGACCGGGACAGGGGATCACTATGGCTACACCTTC.